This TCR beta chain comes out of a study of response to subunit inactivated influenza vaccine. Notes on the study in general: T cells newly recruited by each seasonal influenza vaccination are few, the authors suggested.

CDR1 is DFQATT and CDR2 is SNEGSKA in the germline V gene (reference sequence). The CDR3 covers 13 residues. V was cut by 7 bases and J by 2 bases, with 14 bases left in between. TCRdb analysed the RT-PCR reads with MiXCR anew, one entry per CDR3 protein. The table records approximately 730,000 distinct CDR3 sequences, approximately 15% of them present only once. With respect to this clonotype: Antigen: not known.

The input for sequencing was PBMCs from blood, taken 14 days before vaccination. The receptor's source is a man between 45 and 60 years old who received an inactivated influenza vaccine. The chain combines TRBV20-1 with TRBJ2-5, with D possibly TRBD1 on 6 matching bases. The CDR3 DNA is TGCAGTGGCCACATGACAGGACAAGAGACCCAGTACTTC. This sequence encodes CSGHMTGQETQYF.